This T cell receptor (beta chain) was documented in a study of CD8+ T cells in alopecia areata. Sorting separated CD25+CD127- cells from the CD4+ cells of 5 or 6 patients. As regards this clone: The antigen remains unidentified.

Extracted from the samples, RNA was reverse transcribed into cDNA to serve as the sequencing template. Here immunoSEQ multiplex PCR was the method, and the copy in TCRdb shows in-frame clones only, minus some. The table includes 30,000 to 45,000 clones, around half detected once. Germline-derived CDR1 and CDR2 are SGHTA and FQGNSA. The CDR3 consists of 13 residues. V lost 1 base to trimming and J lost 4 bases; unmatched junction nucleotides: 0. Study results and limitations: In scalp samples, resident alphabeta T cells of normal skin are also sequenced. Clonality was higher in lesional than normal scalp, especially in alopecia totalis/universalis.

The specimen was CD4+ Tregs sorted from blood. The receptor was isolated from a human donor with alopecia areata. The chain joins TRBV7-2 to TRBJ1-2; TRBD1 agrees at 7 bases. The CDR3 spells CASSLGDSYGYTF. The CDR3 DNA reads TGTGCCAGCAGCTTAGGGGACAGCTATGGCTACACCTTC.